This T cell receptor beta chain was captured in a study of T-cell reconstitution after alpha-beta-depleted transplantation in children. Study-wide points: Expanded graft clones numbering several hundred reportedly gave rise to alpha-beta T cells about two months after transplant. Newly produced T cells mostly provided counts and TCRbeta diversity after one year, as hyperexpanded clones declined. Day-60 TCRbeta diversity that was high in some patients was derived from surviving recipient T cells and thymic progenitors.

Germline CDR1 and CDR2: SGHTA and FQGNSA. V was trimmed by 4 bases and J by 6 bases, leaving 16 bases between them. The length of the CDR3 is 15 residues. Unique molecular identifiers featured in how the TCRbeta library was prepared. TCRdb re-called the PCR reads through MiXCR, storing one row per CDR3 protein. The sample holds about 460,000 distinct CDR3 sequences, roughly a tenth seen once. This clonotype was seen only a few times. Its antigen is not identified. This sequence originates from a child under 10 years old with inherited bone marrow failure, due to receive a stem cell transplant. The J gene is TRBJ2-1, the V gene TRBV7-2; no firm D call. Material: PBMCs, obtained before TCRalphabeta/CD19-depleted stem cell transplant. The DNA of the CDR3 is TGTGCCAGCAGCTCCAGGACGTCGCAGGTCAATGAGCAGTTCTTC. It encodes CASSSRTSQVNEQFF.